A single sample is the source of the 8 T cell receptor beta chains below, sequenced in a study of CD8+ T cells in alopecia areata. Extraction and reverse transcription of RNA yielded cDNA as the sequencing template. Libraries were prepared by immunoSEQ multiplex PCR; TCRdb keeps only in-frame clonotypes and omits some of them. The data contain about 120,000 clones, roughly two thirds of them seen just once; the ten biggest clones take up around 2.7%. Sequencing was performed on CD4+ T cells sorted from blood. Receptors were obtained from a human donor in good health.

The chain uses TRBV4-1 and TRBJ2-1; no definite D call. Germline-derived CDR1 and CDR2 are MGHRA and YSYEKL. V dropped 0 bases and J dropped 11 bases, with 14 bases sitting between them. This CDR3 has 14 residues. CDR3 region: CASSQEAFPAKQFF. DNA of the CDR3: TGCGCCAGCAGCCAAGAGGCCTTCCCCGCCAAGCAGTTCTTC.

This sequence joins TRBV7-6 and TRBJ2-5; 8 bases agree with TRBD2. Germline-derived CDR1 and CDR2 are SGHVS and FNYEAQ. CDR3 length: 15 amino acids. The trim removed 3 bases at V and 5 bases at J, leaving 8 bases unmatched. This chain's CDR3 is CASSFLGGGSETQYF. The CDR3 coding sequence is TGTGCCAGCAGCTTTCTAGGCGGGGGGTCTGAGACCCAGTACTTC.

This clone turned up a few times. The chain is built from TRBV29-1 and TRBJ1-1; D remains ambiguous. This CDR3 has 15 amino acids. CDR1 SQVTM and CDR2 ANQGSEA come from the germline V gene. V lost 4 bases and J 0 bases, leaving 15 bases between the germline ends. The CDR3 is CSVGRAVILNTEAFF. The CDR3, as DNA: TGCAGCGTTGGCCGGGCAGTGATACTGAACACTGAAGCTTTCTTT.

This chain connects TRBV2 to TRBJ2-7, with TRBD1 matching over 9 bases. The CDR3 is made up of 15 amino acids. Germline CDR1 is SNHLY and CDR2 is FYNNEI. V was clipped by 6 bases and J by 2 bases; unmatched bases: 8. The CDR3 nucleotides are TGTGCCAGCAGGGGGGACAGGGTTCGACCCTACGAGCAGTACTTC. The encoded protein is CASRGDRVRPYEQYF.

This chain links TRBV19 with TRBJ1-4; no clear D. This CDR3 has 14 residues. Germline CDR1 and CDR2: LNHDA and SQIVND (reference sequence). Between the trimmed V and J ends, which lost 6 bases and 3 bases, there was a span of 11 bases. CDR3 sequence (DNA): TGTGCCAGTAGGGGCATATCCGCTAATGAAAAACTGTTTTTT. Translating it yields CASRGISANEKLFF.

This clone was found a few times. The CDR3 here is CASSPAGLAIDTQYF. The CDR3 region has the DNA TGTGCCAGCAGCCCGGCGGGACTAGCGATAGATACGCAGTATTTT. The rearrangement joins TRBV7-2 to TRBJ2-3; the match to TRBD2 covers 10 bases. This CDR3 has 15 amino acids. CDR1 is SGHTA and CDR2 is FQGNSA in the germline V gene. The V and J ends lost 5 bases and 5 bases, in that order; junction bases with no gene match: 7.

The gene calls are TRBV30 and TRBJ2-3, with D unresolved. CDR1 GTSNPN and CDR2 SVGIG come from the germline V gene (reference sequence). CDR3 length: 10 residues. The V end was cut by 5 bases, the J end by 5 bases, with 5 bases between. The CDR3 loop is CAWGRDTQYF. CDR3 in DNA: TGTGCCTGGGGCAGAGATACGCAGTATTTT. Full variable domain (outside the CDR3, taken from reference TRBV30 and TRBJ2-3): SQTIHQWPATLVQPVGSPLSLECTVEGTSNPNLYWYRQAAGRGLQLLFYSVGIGQISSEVPQNLSASRPQDRQFILSSKKLLLSDSGFYLCAWGRDTQYFGPGTRLTVL.

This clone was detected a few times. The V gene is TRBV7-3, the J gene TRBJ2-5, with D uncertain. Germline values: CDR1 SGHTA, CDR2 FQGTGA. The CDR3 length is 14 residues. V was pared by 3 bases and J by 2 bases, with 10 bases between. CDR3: CASSFGGRQETQYF. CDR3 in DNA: TGTGCCAGCAGCTTCGGTGGAAGGCAAGAGACCCAGTACTTC.